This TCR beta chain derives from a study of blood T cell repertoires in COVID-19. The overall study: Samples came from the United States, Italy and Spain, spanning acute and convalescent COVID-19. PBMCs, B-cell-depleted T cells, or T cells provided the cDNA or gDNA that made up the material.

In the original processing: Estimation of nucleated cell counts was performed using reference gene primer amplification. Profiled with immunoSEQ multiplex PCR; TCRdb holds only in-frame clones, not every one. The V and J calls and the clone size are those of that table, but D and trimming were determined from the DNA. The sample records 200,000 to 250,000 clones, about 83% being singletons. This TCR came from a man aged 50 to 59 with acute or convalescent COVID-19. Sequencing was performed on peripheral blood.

CDR3 region: CASIVAGAREQFF. In DNA form, the CDR3 reads TGTGCCAGCATTGTAGCGGGAGCGCGGGAGCAGTTCTTC. V is TRBV2 and J is TRBJ2-1; 9 bases are shared with TRBD2. Germline loops: CDR1 SNHLY, CDR2 FYNNEI. There are 13 residues in the CDR3. V lost 7 bases, J lost 10 bases, and 8 bases stayed unmatched. Variable domain in full (rest from reference TRBV2 and TRBJ2-1): EPEVTQTPSHQVTQMGQEVILRCVPISNHLYFYWYRQILGQKVEFLVSFYNNEISEKSEIFDDQFSVERPDGSNFTLKIRSTKLEDSAMYFCASIVAGAREQFFGPGTRLTVL.